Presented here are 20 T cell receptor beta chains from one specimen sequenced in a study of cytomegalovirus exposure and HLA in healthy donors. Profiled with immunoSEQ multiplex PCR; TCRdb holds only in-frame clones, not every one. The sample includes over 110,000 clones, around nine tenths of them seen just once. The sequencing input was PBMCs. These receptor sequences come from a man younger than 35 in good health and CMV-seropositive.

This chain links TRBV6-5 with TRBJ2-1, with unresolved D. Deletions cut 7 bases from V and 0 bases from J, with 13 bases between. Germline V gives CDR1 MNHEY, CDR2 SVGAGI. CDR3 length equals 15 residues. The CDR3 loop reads CASTSSSGSYNEQFF. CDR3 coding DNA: TGTGCCAGCACCTCGTCGTCGGGCTCCTACAATGAGCAGTTCTTC.

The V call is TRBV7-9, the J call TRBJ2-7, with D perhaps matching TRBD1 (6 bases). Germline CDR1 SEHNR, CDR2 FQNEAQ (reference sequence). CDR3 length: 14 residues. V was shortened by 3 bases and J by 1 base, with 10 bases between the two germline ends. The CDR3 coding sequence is TGTGCCAGCAGCTTCGAGACAGGTTCCTACGAGCAGTACTTC. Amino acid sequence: CASSFETGSYEQYF.

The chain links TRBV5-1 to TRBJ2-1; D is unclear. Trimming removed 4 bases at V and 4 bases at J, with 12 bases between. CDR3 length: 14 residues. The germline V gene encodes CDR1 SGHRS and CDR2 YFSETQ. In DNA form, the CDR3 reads TGCGCCAGCAGCGCGAGTCTAGATTACAATGAGCAGTTCTTC. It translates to CASSASLDYNEQFF.

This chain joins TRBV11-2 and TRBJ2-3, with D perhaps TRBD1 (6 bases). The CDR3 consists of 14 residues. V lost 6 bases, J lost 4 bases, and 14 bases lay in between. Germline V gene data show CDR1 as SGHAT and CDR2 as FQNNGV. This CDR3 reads CASRINRESDTQYF. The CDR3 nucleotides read TGTGCCAGCAGGATTAACAGGGAATCAGATACGCAGTATTTT.

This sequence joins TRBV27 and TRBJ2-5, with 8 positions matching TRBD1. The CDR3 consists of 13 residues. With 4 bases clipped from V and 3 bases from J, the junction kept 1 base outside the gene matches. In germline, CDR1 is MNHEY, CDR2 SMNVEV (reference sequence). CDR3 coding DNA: TGTGCCAGCAGTTCGACAGGGGAAGAGACCCAGTACTTC. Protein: CASSSTGEETQYF.

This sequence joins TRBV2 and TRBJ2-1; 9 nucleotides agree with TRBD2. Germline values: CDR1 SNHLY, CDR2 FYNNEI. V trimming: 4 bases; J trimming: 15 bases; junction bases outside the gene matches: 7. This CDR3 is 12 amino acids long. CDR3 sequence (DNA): TGTGCCAGCAGTGCGGGGACTAGCAACGGGTTCTTC. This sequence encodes CASSAGTSNGFF.

The CDR3, as DNA: TGTGCCATCAGTGATTTTAGGGGACAGGCGGGCTATGGCTACACCTTC. Translated: CAISDFRGQAGYGYTF. This sequence joins TRBV10-3 and TRBJ1-2; 8 nucleotides align to TRBD1. The CDR3 loop spans 16 amino acids. The V segment lost 3 bases and the J segment 4 bases; nucleotides outside the gene matches: 10. Germline V lookup: CDR1 ENHRY, CDR2 SYGVKD.

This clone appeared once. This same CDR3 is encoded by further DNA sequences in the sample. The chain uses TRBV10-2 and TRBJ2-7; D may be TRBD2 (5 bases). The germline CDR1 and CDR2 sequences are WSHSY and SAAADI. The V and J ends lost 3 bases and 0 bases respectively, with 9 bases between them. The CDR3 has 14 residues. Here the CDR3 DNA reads TGCGCCAGCAGTGAAGCGGATAGCTCCTACGAGCAGTACTTC. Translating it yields CASSEADSSYEQYF.

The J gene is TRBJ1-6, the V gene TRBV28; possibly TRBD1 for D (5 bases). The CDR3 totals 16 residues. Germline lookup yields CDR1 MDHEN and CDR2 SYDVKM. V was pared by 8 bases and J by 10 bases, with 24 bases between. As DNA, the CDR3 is TGTGCCAGCGGTAAAGGGCAGGGTCACAAACAATCACCCCTCCACTTT. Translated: CASGKGQGHKQSPLHF.

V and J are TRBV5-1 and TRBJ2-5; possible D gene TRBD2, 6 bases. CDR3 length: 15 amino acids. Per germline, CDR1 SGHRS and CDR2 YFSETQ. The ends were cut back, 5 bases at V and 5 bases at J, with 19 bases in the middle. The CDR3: CASSPGGGVRETQYF. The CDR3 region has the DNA TGCGCCAGCAGTCCTGGCGGCGGGGTTAGGGAGACCCAGTACTTC.

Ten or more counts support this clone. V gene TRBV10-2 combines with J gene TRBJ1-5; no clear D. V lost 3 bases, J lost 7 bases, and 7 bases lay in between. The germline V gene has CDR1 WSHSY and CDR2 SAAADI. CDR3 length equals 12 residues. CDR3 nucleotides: TGCGCCAGCAGTGAAAAGGAGCAGCCCCAGCATTTT. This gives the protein CASSEKEQPQHF.

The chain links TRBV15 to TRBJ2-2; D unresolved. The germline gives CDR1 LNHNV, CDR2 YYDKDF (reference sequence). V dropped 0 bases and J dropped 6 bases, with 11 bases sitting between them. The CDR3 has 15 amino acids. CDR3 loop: CATSRDLGRAGELFF. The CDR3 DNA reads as TGTGCCACCAGCAGAGATTTAGGTCGGGCCGGGGAGCTGTTTTTT.

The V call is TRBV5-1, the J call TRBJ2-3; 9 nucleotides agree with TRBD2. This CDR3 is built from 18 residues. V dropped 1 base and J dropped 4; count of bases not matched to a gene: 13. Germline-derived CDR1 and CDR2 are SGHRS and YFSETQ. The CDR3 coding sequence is TGCGCCAGCAGCTTGATAGCGGGAGTTACGATGGGCGCAGATACGCAGTATTTT. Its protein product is CASSLIAGVTMGADTQYF.

Written as DNA, the CDR3 is TGCGCCAGCAGCTCTAAAGCGGGGGATGAGCAGTTCTTC. Protein product: CASSSKAGDEQFF. V is TRBV10-1 and J is TRBJ2-1; 8 bases are a match to TRBD2. Unmatched junction bases numbered 6, after V lost 6 bases and J lost 8 bases. In germline, CDR1 is WNHNN, CDR2 SYGVQD (reference sequence). This CDR3 has 13 amino acids.

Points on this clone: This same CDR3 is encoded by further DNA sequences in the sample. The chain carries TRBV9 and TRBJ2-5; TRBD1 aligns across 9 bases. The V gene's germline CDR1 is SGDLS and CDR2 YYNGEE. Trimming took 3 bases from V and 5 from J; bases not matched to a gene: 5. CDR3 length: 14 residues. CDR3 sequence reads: CASSGTGGKETQYF. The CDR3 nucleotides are TGTGCCAGCAGCGGTACAGGGGGCAAGGAGACCCAGTACTTC.

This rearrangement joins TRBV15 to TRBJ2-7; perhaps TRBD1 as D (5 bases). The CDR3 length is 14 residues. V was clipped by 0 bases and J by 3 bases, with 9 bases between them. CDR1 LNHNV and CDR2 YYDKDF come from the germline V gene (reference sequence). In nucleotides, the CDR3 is TGTGCCACCAGCAGAGATTGGGGCCACTACGAGCAGTACTTC. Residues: CATSRDWGHYEQYF. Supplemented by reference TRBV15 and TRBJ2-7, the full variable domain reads DAMVIQNPRYQVTQFGKPVTLSCSQTLNHNVMYWYQQKSSQAPKLLFHYYDKDFNNEADTPDNFQSRRPNTSFCFLDIRSPGLGDTAMYLCATSRDWGHYEQYFGPGTRLTVT.

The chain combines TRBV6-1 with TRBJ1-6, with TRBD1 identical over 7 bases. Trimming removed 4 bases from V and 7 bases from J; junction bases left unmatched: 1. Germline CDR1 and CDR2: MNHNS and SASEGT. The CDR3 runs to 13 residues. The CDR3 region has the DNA TGTGCCAGCAGTGTGGACAGGAATTCACCCCTCCACTTT. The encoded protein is CASSVDRNSPLHF.

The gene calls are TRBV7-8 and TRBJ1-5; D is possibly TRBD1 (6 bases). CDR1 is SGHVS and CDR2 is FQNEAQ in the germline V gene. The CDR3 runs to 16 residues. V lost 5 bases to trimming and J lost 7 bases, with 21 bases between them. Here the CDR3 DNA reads TGTGCCAGCAGCCTCGCCCCGGGGCAGGGGCGCCAGCCCCAGCATTTT. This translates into CASSLAPGQGRQPQHF.

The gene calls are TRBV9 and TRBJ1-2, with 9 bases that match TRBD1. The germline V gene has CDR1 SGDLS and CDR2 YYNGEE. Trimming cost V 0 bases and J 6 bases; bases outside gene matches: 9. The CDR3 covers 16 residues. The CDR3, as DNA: TGTGCCAGCAGCGTAGGGTGGGGGGACAGGGAGGATGGCTACACCTTC. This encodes CASSVGWGDREDGYTF.

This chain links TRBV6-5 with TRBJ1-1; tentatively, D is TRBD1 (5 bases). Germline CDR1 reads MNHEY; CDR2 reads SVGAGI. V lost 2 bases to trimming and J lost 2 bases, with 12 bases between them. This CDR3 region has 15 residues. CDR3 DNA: TGTGCCAGCAGTTACGGGACGGGGGGAAACACTGAAGCTTTCTTT. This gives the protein CASSYGTGGNTEAFF.